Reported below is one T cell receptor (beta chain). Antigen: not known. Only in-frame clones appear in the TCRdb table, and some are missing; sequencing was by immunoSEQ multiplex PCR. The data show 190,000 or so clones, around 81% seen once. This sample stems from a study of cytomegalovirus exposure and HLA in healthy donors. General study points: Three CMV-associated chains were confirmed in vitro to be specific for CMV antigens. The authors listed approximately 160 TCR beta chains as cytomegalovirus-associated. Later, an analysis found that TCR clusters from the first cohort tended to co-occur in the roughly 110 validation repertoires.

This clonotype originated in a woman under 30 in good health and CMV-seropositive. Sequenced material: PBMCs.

This CDR3 is CASSFTVQGLNTEAFF. In DNA form, the CDR3 reads TGCGCCAGCAGCTTTACCGTACAGGGTCTGAACACTGAAGCTTTCTTT. The rearrangement joins TRBV5-1 to TRBJ1-1; D perhaps matches TRBD1 (6 bases). The germline V gene encodes CDR1 SGHRS and CDR2 YFSETQ. The CDR3 length is 16 residues. The V end was cut by 2 bases, the J end by 0 bases, with 14 bases between.